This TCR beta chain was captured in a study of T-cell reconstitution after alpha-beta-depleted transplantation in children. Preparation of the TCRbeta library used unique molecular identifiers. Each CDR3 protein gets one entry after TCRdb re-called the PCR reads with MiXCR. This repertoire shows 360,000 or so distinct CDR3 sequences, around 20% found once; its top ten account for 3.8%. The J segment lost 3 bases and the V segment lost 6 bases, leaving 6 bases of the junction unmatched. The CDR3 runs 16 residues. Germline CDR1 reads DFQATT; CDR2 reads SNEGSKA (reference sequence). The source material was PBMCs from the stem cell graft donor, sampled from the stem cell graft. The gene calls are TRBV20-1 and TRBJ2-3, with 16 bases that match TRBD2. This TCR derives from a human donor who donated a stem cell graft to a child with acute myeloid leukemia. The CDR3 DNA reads TGCAGTGCCTCGGGACTAGCGGGAGGGAAGACAGATACGCAGTATTTT. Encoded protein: CSASGLAGGKTDTQYF.